This TCR beta chain stems from a study of PD-1 blockade in classical Hodgkin lymphoma. Germline values: CDR1 LGHNA, CDR2 YSLEER. Trimming took 4 bases from V and 2 from J, leaving 9 bases between them. CDR3 length: 13 amino acids. The sample's time point: cycle 4 day 1 (C4D1), after about 6 weeks of nivolumab. Relapse was seen in all patients after autologous stem cell transplantation, and brentuximab vedotin exposure was variable. The patients, who had relapsed/refractory classical Hodgkin lymphoma, achieved best responses of complete response, partial response or progressive disease. Clones were sequenced by immunoSEQ multiplex PCR, and TCRdb holds only the in-frame ones, with some missing. The sample has some 48,000 clones, 80% seen once; the top ten hold under 20%. General observations from the study: TCR diversity rose significantly by C4D1 in CD4+ but not CD8+ cells.

To note about this clone: The antigen is undetermined.

This TCR derives from a human donor with classical Hodgkin lymphoma. The chain recombines TRBV4-3 with TRBJ2-7; the D is unclear. This sample comprised peripheral blood mononuclear cells (PBMCs), obtained before the fourth cycle of nivolumab. CDR3 protein: CASSLAVTYEQYF. The DNA of the CDR3 is TGCGCCAGCAGCCTGGCAGTAACCTACGAGCAGTACTTC.